This T cell receptor beta chain was obtained from a study of CD8+CD57+ T cells in acquired aplastic anemia. At the level of the study: DNA from sorted CD4+ and CD8+ cells averaged roughly 3.2 ug. Healthy donors gave 11 million or so reads on average for CD4+ cells.

Study-wide results and limits: Between patients and controls, approximately 29 CD8+ CDR3 sequences were found in common.

As for this clonotype: Its specificity is not known.

V dropped 7 bases and J dropped 1 base, with 14 bases sitting between them. The CDR3 has 15 residues. The germline V gene has CDR1 SNHLY and CDR2 FYNNEI. Genomic DNA, the template, was used for profiling of the TCR beta VDJ and CDR3. In TCRdb, the reads were re-called with MiXCR into one record per CDR3 protein. The data show more than 45,000 distinct CDR3 sequences, about 78% seen once. Source material: sorted CD4+, CD8+, or CD8+CD57+ T cells (not recorded which) from PBMCs. This chain joins TRBV2 and TRBJ1-5; D is undetermined. The source of this sequence is a human donor in good health, serving as a control. The CDR3 here is CASNRWASSNQPQHF. In nucleotides, the CDR3 is TGTGCCAGCAATCGGTGGGCTTCGAGCAATCAGCCCCAGCATTTT.